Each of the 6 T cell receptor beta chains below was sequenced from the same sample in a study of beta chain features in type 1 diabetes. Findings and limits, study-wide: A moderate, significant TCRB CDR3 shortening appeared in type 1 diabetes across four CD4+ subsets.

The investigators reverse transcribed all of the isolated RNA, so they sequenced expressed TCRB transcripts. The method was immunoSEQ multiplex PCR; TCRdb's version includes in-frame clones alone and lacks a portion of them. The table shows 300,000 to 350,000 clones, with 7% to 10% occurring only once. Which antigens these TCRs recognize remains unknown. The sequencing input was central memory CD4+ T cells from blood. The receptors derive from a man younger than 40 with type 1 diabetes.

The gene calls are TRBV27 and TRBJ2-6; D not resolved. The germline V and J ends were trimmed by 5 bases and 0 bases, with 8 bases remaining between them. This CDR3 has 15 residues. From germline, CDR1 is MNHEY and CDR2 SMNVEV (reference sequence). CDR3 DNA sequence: TGTGCCAGCAGTCCACCCGGCTCTGGGGCCAACGTCCTGACTTTC. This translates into CASSPPGSGANVLTF.

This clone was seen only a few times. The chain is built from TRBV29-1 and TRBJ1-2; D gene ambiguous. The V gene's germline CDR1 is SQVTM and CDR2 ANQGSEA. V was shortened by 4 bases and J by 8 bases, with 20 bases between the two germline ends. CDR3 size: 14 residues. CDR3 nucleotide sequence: TGCAGCGTTGGGTCGACGGGCGAGCTGGGAGGCTACACCTTC. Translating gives CSVGSTGELGGYTF.

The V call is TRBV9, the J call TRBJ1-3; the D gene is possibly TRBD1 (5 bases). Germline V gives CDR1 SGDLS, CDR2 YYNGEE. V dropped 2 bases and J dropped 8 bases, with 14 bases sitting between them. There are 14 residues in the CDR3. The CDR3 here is CASSVRGGLDTIYF. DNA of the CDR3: TGTGCCAGCAGCGTCCGGGGCGGGCTGGACACCATATATTTT.

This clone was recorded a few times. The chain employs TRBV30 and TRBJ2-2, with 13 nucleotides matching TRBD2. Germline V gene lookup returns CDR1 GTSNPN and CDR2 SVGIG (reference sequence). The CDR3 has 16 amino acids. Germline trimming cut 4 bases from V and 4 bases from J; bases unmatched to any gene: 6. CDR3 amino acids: CAWTRLAGGPTGELFF. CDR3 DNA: TGTGCCTGGACCAGACTAGCGGGGGGCCCCACCGGGGAGCTGTTTTTT.

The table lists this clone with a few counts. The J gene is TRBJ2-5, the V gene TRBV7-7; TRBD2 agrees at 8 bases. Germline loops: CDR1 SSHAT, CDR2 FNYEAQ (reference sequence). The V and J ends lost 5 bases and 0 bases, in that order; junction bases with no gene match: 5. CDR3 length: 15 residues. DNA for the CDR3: TGTGCCAGCAGCCCCGAGCGGGGGTACCAAGAGACCCAGTACTTC. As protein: CASSPERGYQETQYF. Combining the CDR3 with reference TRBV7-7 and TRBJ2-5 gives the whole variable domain GAGVSQSPRYKVTKRGQDVTLRCDPISSHATLYWYQQALGQGPEFLTYFNYEAQPDKSGLPSDRFSAERPEGSISTLTIQRTEQRDSAMYRCASSPERGYQETQYFGPGTRLLVL.

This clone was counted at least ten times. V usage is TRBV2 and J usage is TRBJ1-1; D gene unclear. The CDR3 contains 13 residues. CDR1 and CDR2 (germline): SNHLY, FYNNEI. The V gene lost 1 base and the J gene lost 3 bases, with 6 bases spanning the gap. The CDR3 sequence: CASSEGSYTEAFF. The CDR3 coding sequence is TGTGCCAGCAGTGAAGGCAGCTACACTGAAGCTTTCTTT.